This T cell receptor (beta chain) was captured in a study of Graves' ophthalmopathy and Graves' hyperthyroidism. Study at large: Peripheral blood was obtained at first diagnosis, ahead of any treatment.

Scientists amplified the TCR beta CDR3 regions from RNA transcripts. HTBI primers served in a first-round RT-PCR, which a second-round multiplex PCR followed. From the multiplex PCR reads, TCRdb called clonotypes with MiXCR, one entry per CDR3 protein. The repertoire holds about 500,000 distinct CDR3 sequences, with roughly an eighth as singletons. Presentation of ophthalmopathy in the donors involved moderate-to-severe activity, CAS ≥3, NOSPECS ≥4 and a duration under 3 months. The authors diagnosed from clinical symptoms, serum thyroxine, TRAb, thyroid ultrasound and orbital computed tomography. The PBMCs had their origin in approximately 10 ml of fresh peripheral blood. This clonotype was observed a handful of times. Germline values: CDR1 SGHRS, CDR2 YFSETQ. This CDR3 is 13 amino acids long. The ends were cut back, 7 bases at V and 6 bases at J, with 13 bases in the middle.

The chain recombines TRBV5-1 with TRBJ2-2; the D is unclear. The sample taken for sequencing was blood. The sequence was collected from a woman in her twenties or thirties with Graves' ophthalmopathy. The CDR3 sequence is CASRPNPPGELFF. The CDR3 region has the DNA TGCGCCAGCCGTCCCAACCCACCCGGGGAGCTGTTTTTT. Full variable domain (missing parts from reference TRBV5-1 and TRBJ2-2): KAGVTQTPRYLIKTRGQQVTLSCSPISGHRSVSWYQQTPGQGLQFLFEYFSETQRNKGNFPGRFSGRQFSNSRSEMNVSTLELGDSALYLCASRPNPPGELFFGEGSRLTVL.